This is a list of T cell receptor beta chains from one sample in a study of cytomegalovirus exposure and HLA in healthy donors. Using immunoSEQ multiplex PCR, the repertoire was profiled, and TCRdb retains in-frame clones only, with some absent. The table shows approximately 160,000 clones, with 84% occurring only once. The sample comprised PBMCs. These receptor sequences come from a man between 18 and 35 years old in good health and CMV-seronegative. Each CDR3 is given with its conserved first and last residue. Fields, in order: CDR3 DNA, CDR3 protein, V gene, D gene, clone size, J gene. A D gene is named only where the DNA matches it firmly. For some rows the clone size is stated as once, few or many, or as a class when expanded; others skip it.

CDR3nt: TGCGCCAGCAGCCAAGGCCCCCCTGTACTAGCGGTTTATACGCAGTATTTT
CDR3aa: CASSQGPPVLAVYTQYF
v_gene: TRBV4-1
d_gene: TRBD2
abundance: few
j_gene: TRBJ2-3

CDR3nt: TGTGCCAGCAGCAAGGGGACTCTTCGGGAGACCCAGTACTTC
CDR3aa: CASSKGTLRETQYF
v_gene: TRBV7-2
d_gene: NA
abundance: NA
j_gene: TRBJ2-5

CDR3nt: TGTGCCAGCAGTTTATCCGGGTCAGCAGATACGCAGTATTTT
CDR3aa: CASSLSGSADTQYF
v_gene: TRBV27
d_gene: NA
abundance: NA
j_gene: TRBJ2-3

CDR3nt: TGTGCCAGCAGTGGGACTAGCGGGACTAACACCGGGGAGCTGTTTTTT
CDR3aa: CASSGTSGTNTGELFF
v_gene: TRBV9
d_gene: TRBD2
abundance: NA
j_gene: TRBJ2-2

CDR3nt: TGTGCCAGCAGTGTGAGAAATGAAGCTTTCTTT
CDR3aa: CASSVRNEAFF
v_gene: TRBV2
d_gene: NA
abundance: NA
j_gene: TRBJ1-1

CDR3nt: TGTGCCAGCAGCTTCCGGGGGGGAGCTGAAGCTTTCTTT
CDR3aa: CASSFRGGAEAFF
v_gene: TRBV7-2
d_gene: NA
abundance: NA
j_gene: TRBJ1-1

CDR3nt: TGCGCCAGCAGCCACTCGACAGGGGTAAACTACGAGCAGTACTTC
CDR3aa: CASSHSTGVNYEQYF
v_gene: TRBV4-3
d_gene: TRBD1
abundance: NA
j_gene: TRBJ2-7

CDR3nt: TGTGCCAGCTCACTGGACAGGAGTTCCTACAATGAGCAGTTCTTC
CDR3aa: CASSLDRSSYNEQFF
v_gene: TRBV18
d_gene: TRBD1
abundance: NA
j_gene: TRBJ2-1

CDR3nt: TGTGCCAGCAGCTTGGGAGGGGGACTAGTCGGTTCCCACGAGCAGTACTTC
CDR3aa: CASSLGGGLVGSHEQYF
v_gene: TRBV5-4
d_gene: TRBD2
abundance: NA
j_gene: TRBJ2-7

CDR3nt: TGTGCCAGTAGTTCCGGACTAGCGGGAGTTGAGCAGTTCTTC
CDR3aa: CASSSGLAGVEQFF
v_gene: TRBV19
d_gene: TRBD2
abundance: NA
j_gene: TRBJ2-1

CDR3nt: TGTGCCAGCAGCTTAAATTCCTTAGTTGGCAGGAGGAGCAATCAGCCCCAGCATTTT
CDR3aa: CASSLNSLVGRRSNQPQHF
v_gene: TRBV7-3
d_gene: NA
abundance: NA
j_gene: TRBJ1-5

CDR3nt: TGCAGCGTTGAAGATGGGATGGGGCCCGGGTTTGAAGCTTTCTTT
CDR3aa: CSVEDGMGPGFEAFF
v_gene: TRBV29-1
d_gene: NA
abundance: NA
j_gene: TRBJ1-1

CDR3nt: TGTGCCAGCCCCGGGGGGAACACTGAAGCTTTCTTT
CDR3aa: CASPGGNTEAFF
v_gene: TRBV7-9
d_gene: NA
abundance: NA
j_gene: TRBJ1-1

CDR3nt: TGTGCCAGCAGTCCGACAGGCTTTAGAACCTACGAGCAGTACTTC
CDR3aa: CASSPTGFRTYEQYF
v_gene: TRBV28
d_gene: NA
abundance: NA
j_gene: TRBJ2-7

CDR3nt: TGTGCCAGCAGCGTCACATCAACTCCCAGGGACAGTGAAAAACTGTTTTTT
CDR3aa: CASSVTSTPRDSEKLFF
v_gene: TRBV9
d_gene: TRBD1
abundance: NA
j_gene: TRBJ1-4

CDR3nt: TGTGCCAGCAGCTTGCGAGGGGGCGCGAGTGGCTACACCTTC
CDR3aa: CASSLRGGASGYTF
v_gene: TRBV5-6
d_gene: TRBD1
abundance: NA
j_gene: TRBJ1-2

CDR3nt: TGCGCCAGCAGCCAAGAAGTAGACGGGACAGGGGGCAGGGAGACCCAGTACTTC
CDR3aa: CASSQEVDGTGGRETQYF
v_gene: TRBV4-1
d_gene: TRBD1
abundance: NA
j_gene: TRBJ2-5

CDR3nt: TGTGCCAGCAGTGACGTAGGGGGAGATTCCATTCAGTACTTC
CDR3aa: CASSDVGGDSIQYF
v_gene: TRBV2
d_gene: NA
abundance: NA
j_gene: TRBJ2-4

CDR3nt: TGTGCCAGCAGTTCCGGACTAGCGGGATACTCCTACGAGCAGTACTTC
CDR3aa: CASSSGLAGYSYEQYF
v_gene: TRBV28
d_gene: TRBD2
abundance: NA
j_gene: TRBJ2-7

CDR3nt: TGTGCCAGCAGCCCCGGGACATTCTCCTACAATGAGCAGTTCTTC
CDR3aa: CASSPGTFSYNEQFF
v_gene: TRBV11-2
d_gene: NA
abundance: NA
j_gene: TRBJ2-1

CDR3nt: TGTGCCAGCAGTTTTAATGCGGAACCGGGACTAGCGGATTACGAGCAGTACTTC
CDR3aa: CASSFNAEPGLADYEQYF
v_gene: TRBV28
d_gene: TRBD2
abundance: NA
j_gene: TRBJ2-7

CDR3nt: TGTGCCAGTAGTATGGGGGGTATGGGGACAGATACGCAGTATTTT
CDR3aa: CASSMGGMGTDTQYF
v_gene: TRBV19
d_gene: NA
abundance: NA
j_gene: TRBJ2-3

CDR3nt: TGCAGCGTTACTTTTAATCTGAACACTGAAGCTTTCTTT
CDR3aa: CSVTFNLNTEAFF
v_gene: TRBV29-1
d_gene: NA
abundance: NA
j_gene: TRBJ1-1

CDR3nt: TGTGCCACCAGCGCTAAGATTAATGAAAAACTGTTTTTT
CDR3aa: CATSAKINEKLFF
v_gene: TRBV15
d_gene: NA
abundance: NA
j_gene: TRBJ1-4

CDR3nt: TGCGCCAGCAGCACCGGGACAGGGGAGACCCAGTACTTC
CDR3aa: CASSTGTGETQYF
v_gene: TRBV5-1
d_gene: TRBD1
abundance: NA
j_gene: TRBJ2-5

CDR3nt: TGTGCCAGCAGCGTTGAACCGGGACAGAGCTACGAGCAGTACTTC
CDR3aa: CASSVEPGQSYEQYF
v_gene: TRBV9
d_gene: TRBD1
abundance: NA
j_gene: TRBJ2-7

CDR3nt: TGTGCCAGCAGCCAGACAGGCCTGGACTATGGCTACACCTTC
CDR3aa: CASSQTGLDYGYTF
v_gene: TRBV5-4
d_gene: NA
abundance: NA
j_gene: TRBJ1-2

CDR3nt: TGCGCCAGCAGCTTGATGAGAGGCCTCTCCTACGAGCAGTACTTC
CDR3aa: CASSLMRGLSYEQYF
v_gene: TRBV5-1
d_gene: NA
abundance: NA
j_gene: TRBJ2-7

CDR3nt: TGTGCCAGCAGTTTATCGTTGCGCCGGAACACCGGGGAGCTGTTTTTT
CDR3aa: CASSLSLRRNTGELFF
v_gene: TRBV27
d_gene: NA
abundance: NA
j_gene: TRBJ2-2